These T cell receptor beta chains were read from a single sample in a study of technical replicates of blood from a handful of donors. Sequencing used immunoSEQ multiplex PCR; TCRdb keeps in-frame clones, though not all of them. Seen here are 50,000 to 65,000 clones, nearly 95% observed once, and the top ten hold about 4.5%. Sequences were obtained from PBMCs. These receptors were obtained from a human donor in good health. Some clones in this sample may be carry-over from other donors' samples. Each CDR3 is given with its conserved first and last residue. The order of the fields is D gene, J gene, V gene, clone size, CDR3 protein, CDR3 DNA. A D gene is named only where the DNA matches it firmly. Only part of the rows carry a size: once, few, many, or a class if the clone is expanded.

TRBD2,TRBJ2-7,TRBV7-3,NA,CASSLGLAGGPSGEQYF,TGTGCCAGCAGCTTAGGGCTAGCGGGGGGGCCATCGGGTGAGCAGTACTTC
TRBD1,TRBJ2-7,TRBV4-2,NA,CASSPTTGPSYEQYF,TGTGCCAGCAGCCCAACGACAGGGCCCTCCTACGAGCAGTACTTC
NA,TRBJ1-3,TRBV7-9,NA,CASSLEPGTGNTIYF,TGTGCCAGCAGCTTAGAACCGGGGACTGGAAACACCATATATTTT
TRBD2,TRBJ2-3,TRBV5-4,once,CASSLASGSTDTQYF,TGTGCCAGCAGCTTGGCTAGCGGCAGCACAGATACGCAGTATTTT
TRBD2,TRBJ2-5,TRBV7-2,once,CASSSGLVVETQYF,TGTGCCAGCAGCTCGGGACTAGTTGTGGAGACCCAGTACTTC
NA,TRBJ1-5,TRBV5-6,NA,CASSLRQTSNQPQHF,TGTGCCAGCAGCTTGCGGCAGACAAGCAATCAGCCCCAGCATTTT
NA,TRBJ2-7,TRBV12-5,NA,CASSFGGGGYEQYF,TGTGCTAGTTCCTTCGGGGGAGGGGGCTACGAGCAGTACTTC
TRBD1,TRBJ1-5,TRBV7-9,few,CASSSDRETYSNQPQHF,TGTGCCAGCAGCTCGGACAGGGAAACCTATAGCAATCAGCCCCAGCATTTT
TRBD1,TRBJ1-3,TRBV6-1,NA,CASSDRTGGGNTIYF,TGTGCCAGCAGTGATCGGACAGGGGGAGGAAACACCATATATTTT
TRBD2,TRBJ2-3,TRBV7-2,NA,CASSFGGGRTDTQYF,TGTGCCAGCAGCTTCGGGGGGGGCCGCACAGATACGCAGTATTTT
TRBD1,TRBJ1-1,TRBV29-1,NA,CSGSRQGGTEAFF,TGCAGCGGTTCGAGACAGGGGGGGACTGAAGCTTTCTTT